The entry below gives a single T cell receptor beta chain sequence along with its context. The antigen is not known. V lost 3 bases and J 0 bases, leaving 7 bases between the germline ends. The CDR3 is 14 residues long. Germline CDR1 SGDLS, CDR2 YYNGEE. This entry is derived from a study of T cells after yellow fever vaccination. Study-wide findings and caveats: Peak timing came faster in the weaker secondary response, day 5 versus 15. A limited proportion of clonotypes was detected within both the CD4 and CD8 compartments. Booster samples showed a return of most primary-vaccination clones (approximately 95% CD4, 70% to 90% CD8). Bulk-population clonotypes that are abundant could appear as contaminants in FACS-sorted repertoires.

TCRdb reprocessed the 5' RACE reads via MiXCR and lists one record per CDR3 protein. Seen here are about 580,000 distinct CDR3 sequences, around a sixth observed once, and the top ten hold 15% to 20%. The clonotype was recovered from a man between 18 and 29 years old who received the YFV17D yellow fever vaccine. This chain connects TRBV9 to TRBJ1-3; D remains unclear. The material sequenced was PBMCs, taken around 5 days after the first yellow fever vaccination. The CDR3 DNA reads as TGTGCCAGCAGCGGTCTGAGCTCTGGAAACACCATATATTTT. It translates to CASSGLSSGNTIYF.